The source of this T cell receptor beta chain is a study of blood T cell repertoires in COVID-19. V was clipped by 8 bases and J by 6 bases, with 16 bases between them. CDR1 and CDR2 (germline): SEHNR, FQNEAQ (reference sequence). CDR3 length: 14 amino acids. Assay used: immunoSEQ multiplex PCR; TCRdb lists only in-frame clones, some missing. The table records around 300,000 clones, roughly 85% of them present only once. This clonotype was obtained from a woman between 45 and 60 years old who had recovered from COVID-19. This rearrangement joins TRBV7-9 to TRBJ1-4; D is perhaps TRBD1 (6 bases). Sequencing was carried out using PBMCs or T cells enriched from blood (not recorded which). The CDR3 sequence: CASGEDSLHEKLFF. The CDR3 nucleotides read TGTGCCAGCGGAGAGGACAGCTTACATGAAAAACTGTTTTTT.